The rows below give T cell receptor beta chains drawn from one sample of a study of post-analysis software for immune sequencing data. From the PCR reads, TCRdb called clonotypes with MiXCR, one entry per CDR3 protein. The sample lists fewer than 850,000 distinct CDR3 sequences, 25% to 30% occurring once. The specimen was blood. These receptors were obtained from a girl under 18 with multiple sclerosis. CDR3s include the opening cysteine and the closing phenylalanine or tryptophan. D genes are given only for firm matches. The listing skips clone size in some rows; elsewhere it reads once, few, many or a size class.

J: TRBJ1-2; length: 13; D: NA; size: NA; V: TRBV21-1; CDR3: CASSSTGGSGYTF; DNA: TGTGCCAGCAGCAGCACAGGGGGCAGTGGCTACACCTTC
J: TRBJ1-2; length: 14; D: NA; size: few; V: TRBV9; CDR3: CASSVDRYNYGYTF; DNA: TGTGCCAGCAGCGTAGACAGATACAACTATGGCTACACCTTC
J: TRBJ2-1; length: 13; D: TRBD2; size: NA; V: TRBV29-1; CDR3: CSVRWGGYNEQFF; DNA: TGCAGCGTTCGATGGGGGGGCTACAATGAGCAGTTCTTC
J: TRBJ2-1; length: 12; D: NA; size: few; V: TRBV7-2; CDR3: CASSLRGGPQFF; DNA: TGTGCCAGCAGCTTAAGGGGGGGGCCGCAGTTCTTC
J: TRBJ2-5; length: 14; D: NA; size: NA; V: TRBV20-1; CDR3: CSARVYQRQETQYF; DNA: TGCAGTGCTAGGGTATACCAGCGGCAAGAGACCCAGTACTTC
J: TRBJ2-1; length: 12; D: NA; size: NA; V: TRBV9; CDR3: CASSNYQNEQFF; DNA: TGTGCCAGCAGTAACTACCAAAATGAGCAGTTCTTC
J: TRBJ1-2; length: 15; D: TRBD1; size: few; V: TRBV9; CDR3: CASSGPGTGGDGYTF; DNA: TGTGCCAGCAGCGGCCCCGGGACAGGAGGCGATGGCTACACCTTC
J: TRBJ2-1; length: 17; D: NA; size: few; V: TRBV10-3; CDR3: CAIMVGNIGSSYNEQFF; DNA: TGTGCCATCATGGTGGGGAATATCGGGAGCTCCTACAATGAGCAGTTCTTC
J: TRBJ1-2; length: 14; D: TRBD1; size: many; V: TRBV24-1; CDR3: CATRKTGDDYGYTF; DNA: TGTGCCACCAGAAAAACAGGGGACGACTATGGCTACACCTTC
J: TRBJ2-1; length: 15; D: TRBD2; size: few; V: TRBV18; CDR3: CASSPGTSGFNEQFF; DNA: TGTGCCAGCTCGCCCGGGACTAGCGGTTTCAATGAGCAGTTCTTC
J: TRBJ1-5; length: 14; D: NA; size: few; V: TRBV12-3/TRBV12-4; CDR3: CASGKTGGNQPQHF; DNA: TGTGCCAGCGGAAAAACGGGCGGCAATCAGCCCCAGCATTTT
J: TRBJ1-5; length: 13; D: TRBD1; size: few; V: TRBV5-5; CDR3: CASRETGNQPQHF; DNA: TGTGCCAGCAGGGAGACAGGGAACCAGCCCCAGCATTTT
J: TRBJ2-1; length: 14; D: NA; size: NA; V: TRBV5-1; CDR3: CASSPALWRDEQFF; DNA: TGCGCCAGCAGCCCTGCCCTTTGGAGGGATGAGCAGTTCTTC
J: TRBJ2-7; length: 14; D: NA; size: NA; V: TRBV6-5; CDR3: CASSLPGYKDEQYF; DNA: TGTGCCAGCAGTTTACCGGGATACAAAGACGAGCAGTACTTC
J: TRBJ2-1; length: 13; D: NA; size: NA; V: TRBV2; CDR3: CATGGDIRDEQFF; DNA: TGTGCCACCGGTGGGGACATTCGCGATGAGCAGTTCTTC
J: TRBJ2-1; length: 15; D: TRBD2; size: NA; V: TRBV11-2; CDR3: CASSRTSGGQREQFF; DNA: TGTGCCAGCAGCCGGACTAGCGGGGGCCAACGGGAGCAGTTCTTC
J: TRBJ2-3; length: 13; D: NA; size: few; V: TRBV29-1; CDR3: CSVDAGSTDTQYF; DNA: TGCAGCGTTGACGCGGGTAGCACAGATACGCAGTATTTT
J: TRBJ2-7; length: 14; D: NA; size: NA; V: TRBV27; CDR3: CASRLTTLSGEQYF; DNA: TGTGCCAGCAGGCTAACAACCCTCTCTGGGGAGCAGTACTTC
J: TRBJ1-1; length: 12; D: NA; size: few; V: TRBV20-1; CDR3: CSARGGLTEAFF; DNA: TGCAGTGCTAGAGGCGGGCTTACTGAAGCTTTCTTT
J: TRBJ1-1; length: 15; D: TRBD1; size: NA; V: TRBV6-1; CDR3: CASSGDRVLNTEAFF; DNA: TGTGCCAGCAGTGGCGACAGGGTGTTGAACACTGAAGCTTTCTTT
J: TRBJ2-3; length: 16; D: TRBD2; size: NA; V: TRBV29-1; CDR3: CSGEAPGSGTLGTQYF; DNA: TGCAGCGGTGAAGCCCCCGGTAGCGGGACCTTGGGTACGCAGTATTTT
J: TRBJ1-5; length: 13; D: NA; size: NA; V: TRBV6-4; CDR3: CASSDSVGQPQHF; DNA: TGTGCCAGCAGTGACTCGGTGGGTCAGCCCCAGCATTTT
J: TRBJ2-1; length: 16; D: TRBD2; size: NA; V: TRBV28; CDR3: CASSYSREASYNEQFF; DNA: TGTGCCAGCAGTTACTCGCGGGAGGCCTCCTACAATGAGCAGTTCTTC
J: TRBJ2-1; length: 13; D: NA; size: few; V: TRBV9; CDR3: CASSVGGGGEMFF; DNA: TGTGCCAGCAGCGTAGGGGGTGGGGGTGAAATGTTCTTC
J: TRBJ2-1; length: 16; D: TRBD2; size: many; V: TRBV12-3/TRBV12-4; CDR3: CASRPRTSASYNEQFF; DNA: TGTGCCAGCAGGCCCCGGACTAGCGCGTCCTACAATGAGCAGTTCTTC
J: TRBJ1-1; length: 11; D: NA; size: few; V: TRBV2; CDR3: CASMGGTEAFF; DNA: TGTGCCAGCATGGGGGGAACTGAAGCTTTCTTT
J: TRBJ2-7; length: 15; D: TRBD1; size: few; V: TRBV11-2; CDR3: CASRPRQGPYYEQYF; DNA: TGTGCCAGCAGACCAAGACAGGGGCCGTACTACGAGCAGTACTTC
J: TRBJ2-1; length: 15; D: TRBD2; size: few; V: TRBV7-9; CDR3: CASSYASGMGNEQFF; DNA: TGTGCCAGCAGCTACGCTAGCGGGATGGGCAATGAGCAGTTCTTC
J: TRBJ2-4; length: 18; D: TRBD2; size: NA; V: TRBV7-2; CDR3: CASSLGTSGRLAKNIQYF; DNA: TGTGCCAGCAGCTTAGGGACTAGCGGGAGACTAGCCAAAAACATTCAGTACTTC
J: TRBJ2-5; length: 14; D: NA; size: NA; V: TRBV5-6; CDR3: CASRSDAGHQTQYF; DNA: TGTGCCAGCAGAAGCGATGCGGGACACCAGACCCAGTACTTC